This TCR beta chain came from a study of T cell responses to AZD1222 COVID-19 vaccine (dated by TCRdb to the early 2020s). General notes on the study: A total of just over 230 trial participants underwent TCR sequencing, of whom more than 200 had received two doses of AZD1222 and approximately 25 had received two doses of the MenACWY control vaccine. Trial participants were enrolled into age subgroups of 18-55, 56-69 and 70-plus years, which contained about 150, 27 and 61 TCR-sequenced participants, respectively. General study outcomes and caveats: The vaccine-associated CD4 TCRs covered the entire spike protein, and the dominant responses fell in regions 160-218 and 743-854. Participants were mostly white British, with more females than males. The authors suggested clonal diversity may have been underestimated. Epitopes outside the regions mutated in the B.1.351 and B.1.1.7 variants were reportedly recognized by nearly half of the unique spike-specific TCRs. In the small 56-69-year group, the increase in depth fell short of significance, most likely because of low power. Conclusions about previously exposed vaccinees were limited because only a handful of AZD1222 recipients were SARS-CoV-2 seropositive at baseline. After two AZD1222 doses, both the breadth and the depth of spike-specific TCRs were significantly higher than at day 0 and than in MenACWY recipients. Because no samples from the day 14 peak response were available, repertoires could be characterized only after the peak T cell response.

Taken with the paper, the label for time point translates to: about 28 days (+/-7) after the second vaccine dose. Because spike-specific TCR depth and breadth did not differ between the two schedules, AZD1222 recipients who got a second dose at roughly 4 weeks were pooled with those who got a second dose at roughly 12 weeks. Vaccinee samples came from UK trials COV001 and COV002, including a single-blind randomized controlled phase 2/3 trial of AZD1222 (ChAdOx1 nCoV-19) in healthy adults. For TCRbeta chain sequencing, PBMC samples were collected from trial participants at day 0 and at day 28 after the second dose. Turning to this clone: Which antigen it targets is not known. No base-level quality is on record; no much larger clone is a single base apart.

The CDR3 regions of human TCRbeta chains were analyzed by immunosequencing. In the source study's methods: Repertoire TCRs were matched against a reference library of SARS-CoV-2-specific TCRs generated with the MIRA antigen-specificity platform. Breadth was defined as the fraction of unique TCRs that were SARS-CoV-2-associated, and depth was defined as the fraction of total T cells that were SARS-CoV-2-associated. Using the MIRA data, each spike-specific TCR was mapped to the spike region that the TCR reacts to and placed in a CD4 or CD8 class. Log10-transformed breadth and depth values were compared by one-way ANOVA with Sidak's multiple comparisons tests. TCRdb mirrors the immuneACCESS table, restricted to in-frame sequences. Some clones are absent from its copies; in checked studies, under half trace to an unresolved V gene, and the reason for the others is unknown. Clonal size and the V and J genes are those of that table, whereas D and trimming came from the DNA. Across this sample there are approximately 170,000 clones, with 85% to 95% seen only once. The ten largest make up roughly 5.5% of the sample.

The germline V gene yields MGHRA for CDR1 and YSYEKL for CDR2. Counted from cysteine to phenylalanine, this CDR3 has 15 amino acids. CDR3 DNA only is kept here, 45 bases in frame from base 1. Relative to germline, V is 0 bases shorter and J is 4 bases shorter, with 12 bases between their ends. The sequence was obtained from an adult who received the AZD1222 COVID-19 vaccine. The sequencing used peripheral blood, collected 28 days after the second AZD1222 dose. The V and J genes are TRBV4-1 and TRBJ2-5; the D gene assignment is perhaps TRBD1 or TRBD2, with each matching 5 bases. Here is the DNA: TGCGCCAGCAGCCAAGATCAGTGGGGGAGAGAGACCCAGTACTTC. The resulting protein is CASSQDQWGRETQYF.